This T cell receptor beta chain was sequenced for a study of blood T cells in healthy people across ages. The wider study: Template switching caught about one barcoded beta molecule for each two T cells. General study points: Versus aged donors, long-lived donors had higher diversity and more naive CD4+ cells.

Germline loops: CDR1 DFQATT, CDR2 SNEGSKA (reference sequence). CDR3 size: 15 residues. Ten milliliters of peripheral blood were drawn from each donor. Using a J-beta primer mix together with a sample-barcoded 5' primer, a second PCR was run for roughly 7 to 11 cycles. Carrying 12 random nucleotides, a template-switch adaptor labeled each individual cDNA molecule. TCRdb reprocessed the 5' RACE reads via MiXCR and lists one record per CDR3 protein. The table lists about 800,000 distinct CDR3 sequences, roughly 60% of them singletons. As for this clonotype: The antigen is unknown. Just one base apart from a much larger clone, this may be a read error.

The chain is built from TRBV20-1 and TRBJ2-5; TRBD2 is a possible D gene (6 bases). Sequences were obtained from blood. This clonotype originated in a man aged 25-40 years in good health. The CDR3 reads CSVRTPGTVKETQYF. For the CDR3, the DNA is TGCAGTGTTAGAACTCCCGGGACTGTAAAAGAGACCCAGTACTTC.